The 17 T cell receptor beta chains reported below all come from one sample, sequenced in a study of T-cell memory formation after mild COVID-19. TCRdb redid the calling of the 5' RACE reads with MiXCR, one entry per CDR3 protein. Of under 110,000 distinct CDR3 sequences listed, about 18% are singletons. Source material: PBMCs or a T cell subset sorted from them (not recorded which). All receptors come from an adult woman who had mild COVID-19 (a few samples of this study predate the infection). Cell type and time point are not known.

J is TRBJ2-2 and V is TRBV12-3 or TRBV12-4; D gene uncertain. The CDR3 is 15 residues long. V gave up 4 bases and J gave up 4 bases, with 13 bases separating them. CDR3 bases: TGTGCCAGCAGTTCATATAACTGGGCCACCGGGGAGCTGTTTTTT. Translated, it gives CASSSYNWATGELFF.

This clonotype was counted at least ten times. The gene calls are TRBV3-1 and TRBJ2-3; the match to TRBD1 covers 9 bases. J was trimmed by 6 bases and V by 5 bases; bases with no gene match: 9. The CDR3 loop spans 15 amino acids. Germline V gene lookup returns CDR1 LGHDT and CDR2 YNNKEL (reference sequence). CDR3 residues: CASSIRDRAHDTQYF. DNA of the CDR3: TGTGCCAGCAGCATACGGGACAGGGCGCACGATACGCAGTATTTT.

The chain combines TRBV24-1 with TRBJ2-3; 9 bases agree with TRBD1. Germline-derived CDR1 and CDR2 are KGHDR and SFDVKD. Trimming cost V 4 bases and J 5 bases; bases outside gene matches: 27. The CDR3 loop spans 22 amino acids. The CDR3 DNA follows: TGTGCCACCAGTGACCCCGATGTGTCACTCGAATGGACAGGGGAAGTTAAAGATACGCAGTATTTT. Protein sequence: CATSDPDVSLEWTGEVKDTQYF.

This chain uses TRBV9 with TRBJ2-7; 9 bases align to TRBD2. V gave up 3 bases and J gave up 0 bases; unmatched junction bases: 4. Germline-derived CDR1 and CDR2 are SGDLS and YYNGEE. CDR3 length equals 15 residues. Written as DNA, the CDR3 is TGTGCCAGCAGCGAAACTAGCGGGCTCTCCTACGAGCAGTACTTC. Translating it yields CASSETSGLSYEQYF.

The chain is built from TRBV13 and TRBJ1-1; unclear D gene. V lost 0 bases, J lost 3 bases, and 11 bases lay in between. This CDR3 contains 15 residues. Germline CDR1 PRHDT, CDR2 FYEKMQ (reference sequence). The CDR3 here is CASSLGSHGDTEAFF. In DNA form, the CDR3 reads TGTGCCAGCAGCTTAGGAAGTCACGGGGACACTGAAGCTTTCTTT.

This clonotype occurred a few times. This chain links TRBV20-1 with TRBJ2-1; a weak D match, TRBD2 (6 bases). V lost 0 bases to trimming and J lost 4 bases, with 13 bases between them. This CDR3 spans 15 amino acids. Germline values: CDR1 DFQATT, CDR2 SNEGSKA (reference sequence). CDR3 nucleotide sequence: TGCAGTGCTAGAGATTCCCTAGCGCGATACAATGAGCAGTTCTTC. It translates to CSARDSLARYNEQFF.

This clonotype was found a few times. The CDR3 region has the DNA TGTGCCAGCAGTTTCGGACAGGCTCACTCCTACGAGCAGTACTTC. Translation: CASSFGQAHSYEQYF. This rearrangement joins TRBV5-5 to TRBJ2-7; TRBD1 matches 7 bases. Per the germline V gene, CDR1 is SGHKS and CDR2 is YYEKEE (reference sequence). V gave up 5 bases and J gave up 0 bases; unmatched junction bases: 8. The CDR3 consists of 15 residues.

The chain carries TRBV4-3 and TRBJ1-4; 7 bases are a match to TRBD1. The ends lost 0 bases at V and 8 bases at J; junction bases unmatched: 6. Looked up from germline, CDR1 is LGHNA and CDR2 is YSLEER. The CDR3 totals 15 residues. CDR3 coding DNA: TGCGCCAGCAGCCAAGATCCGGGACAGACCGAAAAACTGTTTTTT. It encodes CASSQDPGQTEKLFF.

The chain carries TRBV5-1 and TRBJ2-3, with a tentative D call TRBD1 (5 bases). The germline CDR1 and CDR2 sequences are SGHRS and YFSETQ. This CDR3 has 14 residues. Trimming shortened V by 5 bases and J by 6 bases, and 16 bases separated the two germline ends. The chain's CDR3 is CASRDQGSADTQYF. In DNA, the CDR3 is TGCGCCAGCAGGGATCAGGGATCCGCGGATACGCAGTATTTT.

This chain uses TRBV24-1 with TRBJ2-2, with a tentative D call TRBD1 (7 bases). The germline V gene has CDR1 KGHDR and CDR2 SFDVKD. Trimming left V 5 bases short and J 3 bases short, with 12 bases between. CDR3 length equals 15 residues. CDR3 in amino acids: CATSVTGEDTGELFF. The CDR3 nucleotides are TGTGCCACCAGTGTAACAGGGGAGGACACCGGGGAGCTGTTTTTT.

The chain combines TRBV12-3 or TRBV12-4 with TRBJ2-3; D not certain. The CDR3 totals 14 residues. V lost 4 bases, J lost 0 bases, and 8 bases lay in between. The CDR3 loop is CASSSFDSTDTQYF. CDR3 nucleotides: TGTGCCAGCAGTTCCTTTGACAGCACAGATACGCAGTATTTT.

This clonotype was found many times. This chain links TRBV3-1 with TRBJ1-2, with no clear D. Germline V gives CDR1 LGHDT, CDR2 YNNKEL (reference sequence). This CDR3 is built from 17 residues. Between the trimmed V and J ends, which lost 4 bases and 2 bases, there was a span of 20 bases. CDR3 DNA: TGTGCCAGCAGCCTCGCGTACGTGGGGTACGTGAACTATGGCTACACCTTC. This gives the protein CASSLAYVGYVNYGYTF. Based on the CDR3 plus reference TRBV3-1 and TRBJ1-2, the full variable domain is DTAVSQTPKYLVTQMGNDKSIKCEQNLGHDTMYWYKQDSKKFLKIMFSYNNKELIINETVPNRFSPKSPDKAHLNLHINSLELGDSAVYFCASSLAYVGYVNYGYTFGSGTRLTVV.

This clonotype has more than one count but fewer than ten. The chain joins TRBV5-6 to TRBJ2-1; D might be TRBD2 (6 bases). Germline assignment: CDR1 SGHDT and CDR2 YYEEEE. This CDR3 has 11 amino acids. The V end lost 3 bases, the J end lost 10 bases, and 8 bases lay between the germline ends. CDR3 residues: CASSWAGEQFF. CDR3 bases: TGTGCCAGCAGCTGGGCGGGGGAGCAGTTCTTC.

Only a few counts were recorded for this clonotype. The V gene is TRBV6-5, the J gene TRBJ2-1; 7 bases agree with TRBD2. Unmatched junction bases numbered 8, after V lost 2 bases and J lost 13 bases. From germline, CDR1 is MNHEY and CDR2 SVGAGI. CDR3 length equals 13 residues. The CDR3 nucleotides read TGTGCCAGCAGTTACCTCAGAGGGAGGGACCAGTTCTTC. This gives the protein CASSYLRGRDQFF.

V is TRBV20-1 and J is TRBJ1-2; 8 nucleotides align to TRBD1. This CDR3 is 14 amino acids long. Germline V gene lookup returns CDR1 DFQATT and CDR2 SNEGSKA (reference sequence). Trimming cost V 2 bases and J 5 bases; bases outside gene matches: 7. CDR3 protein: CSARYSGGPYGYTF. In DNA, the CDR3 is TGCAGTGCTAGATACTCAGGGGGCCCTTATGGCTACACCTTC.

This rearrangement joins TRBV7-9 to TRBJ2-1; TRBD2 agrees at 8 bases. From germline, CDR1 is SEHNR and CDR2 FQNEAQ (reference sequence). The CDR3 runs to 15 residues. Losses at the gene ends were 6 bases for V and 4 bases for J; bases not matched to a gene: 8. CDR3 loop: CASSQGSGTYNEQFF. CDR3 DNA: TGTGCCAGCAGTCAAGGTAGCGGGACTTACAATGAGCAGTTCTTC. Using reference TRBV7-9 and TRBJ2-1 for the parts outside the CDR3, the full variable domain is DTGVSQNPRHKITKRGQNVTFRCDPISEHNRLYWYRQTLGQGPEFLTYFQNEAQLEKSRLLSDRFSAERPKGSFSTLEIQRTEQGDSAMYLCASSQGSGTYNEQFFGPGTRLTVL.

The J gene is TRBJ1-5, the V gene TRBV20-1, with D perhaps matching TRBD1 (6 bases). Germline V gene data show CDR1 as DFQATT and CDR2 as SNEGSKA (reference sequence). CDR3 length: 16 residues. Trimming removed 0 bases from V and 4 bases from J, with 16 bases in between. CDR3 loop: CSARDIQGTANQPQHF. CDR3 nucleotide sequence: TGCAGTGCTAGAGATATTCAGGGGACCGCAAATCAGCCCCAGCATTTT.